This record covers a single TCR beta chain. The sample is drawn from a study of T cells after yellow fever vaccination. The study, taken as a whole, reports: Almost no vaccine-responding clonotypes were detectable in day 0 sorted memory subsets. The bulk population could contribute abundant contaminating clonotypes to FACS-sorted repertoires.

Using its own MiXCR run on the 5' RACE reads, TCRdb lists one record per CDR3 protein. The sample carries almost 30,000 distinct CDR3 sequences, 6.3% recorded once. V shed 5 bases and J shed 3 bases, with 14 bases lying between them. Germline CDR1 reads KGHSH; CDR2 reads LQKENI. This CDR3 region has 14 residues. This chain links TRBV18 with TRBJ2-7; the D call may be TRBD1 or TRBD2 (5 bases each). This TCR was recovered from a man aged 30 to 45 who received the YFV17D yellow fever vaccine. The specimen comprised PBMCs, either bulk or a sorted T-cell subset (CD4+, CD8+, memory, or dextramer-sorted; not recorded which), sampled on the day of the yellow fever booster vaccination. The DNA for the CDR3 is TGTGCCAGCTCAAGCCCGGGGCAGAGCTACGAGCAGTACTTC. It codes for CASSSPGQSYEQYF.